This TCR beta chain stems from a study of blood T cells in healthy people across ages. Looking at the study overall: In model experiments, template switching was able to capture about one barcoded beta molecule for every two T cells that were present.

Using a J-beta primer mix together with a sample-barcoded 5' primer, a second PCR was run for about 7 to 12 cycles. The authors tagged each cDNA molecule using a template-switch adaptor with 12 random nucleotides. A single record per CDR3 protein comes from TCRdb applying MiXCR to the 5' RACE reads. The sample contains approximately 1.5 million distinct CDR3 sequences, approximately 43% of which appear only once. Healthy Caucasian individuals from Russia aged about 6 to 100 were enrolled as donors. The study isolated at least 7 million PBMCs from each sample. The clonotype originates from a woman aged 18-29 years in good health. Sequenced material: blood.

CDR3 loop: CASRPAATKGNEQFF. CDR3 DNA sequence: TGTGCCAGCAGGCCAGCGGCTACAAAGGGCAATGAGCAGTTCTTC. J is TRBJ2-1 and V is TRBV4-2; tentative D call: TRBD2 (5 bases). CDR3 length equals 15 residues. Trimming stripped 6 bases from V and 6 bases from J, with 18 bases between. CDR1 is LGHNA, CDR2 YNFKEQ, per germline.